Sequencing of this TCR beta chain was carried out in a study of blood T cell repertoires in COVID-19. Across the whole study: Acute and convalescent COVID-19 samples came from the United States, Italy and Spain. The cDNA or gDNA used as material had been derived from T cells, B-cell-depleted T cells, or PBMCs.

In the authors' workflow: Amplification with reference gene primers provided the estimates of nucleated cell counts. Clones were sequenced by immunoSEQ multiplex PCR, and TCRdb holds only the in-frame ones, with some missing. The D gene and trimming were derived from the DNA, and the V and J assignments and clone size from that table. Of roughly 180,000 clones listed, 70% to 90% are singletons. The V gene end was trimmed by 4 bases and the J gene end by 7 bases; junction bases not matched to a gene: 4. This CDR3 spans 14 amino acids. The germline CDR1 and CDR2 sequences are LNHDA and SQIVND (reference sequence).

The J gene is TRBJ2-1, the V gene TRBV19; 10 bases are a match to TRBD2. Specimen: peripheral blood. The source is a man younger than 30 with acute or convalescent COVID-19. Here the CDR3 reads CASSTAGGLNEQFF. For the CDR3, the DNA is TGTGCCAGTAGTACAGCGGGGGGGTTGAATGAGCAGTTCTTC.